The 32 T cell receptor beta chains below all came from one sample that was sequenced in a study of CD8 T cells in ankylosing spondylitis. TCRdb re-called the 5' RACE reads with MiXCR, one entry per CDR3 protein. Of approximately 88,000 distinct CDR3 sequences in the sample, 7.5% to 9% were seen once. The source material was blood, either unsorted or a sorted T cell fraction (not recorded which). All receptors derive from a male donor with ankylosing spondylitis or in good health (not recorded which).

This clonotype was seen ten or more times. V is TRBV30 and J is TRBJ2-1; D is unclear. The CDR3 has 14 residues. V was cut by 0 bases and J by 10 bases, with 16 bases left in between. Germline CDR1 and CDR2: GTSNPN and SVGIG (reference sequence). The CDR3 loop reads CAWSVGSGYGEQFF. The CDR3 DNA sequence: TGTGCCTGGAGTGTAGGTAGTGGGTACGGGGAGCAGTTCTTC.

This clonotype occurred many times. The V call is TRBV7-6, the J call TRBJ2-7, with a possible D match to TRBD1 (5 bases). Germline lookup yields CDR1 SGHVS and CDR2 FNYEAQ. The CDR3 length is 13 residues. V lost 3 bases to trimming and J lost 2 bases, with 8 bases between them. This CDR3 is CASSLQGTYEQYF. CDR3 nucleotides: TGTGCCAGCAGCTTGCAGGGTACCTACGAGCAGTACTTC.

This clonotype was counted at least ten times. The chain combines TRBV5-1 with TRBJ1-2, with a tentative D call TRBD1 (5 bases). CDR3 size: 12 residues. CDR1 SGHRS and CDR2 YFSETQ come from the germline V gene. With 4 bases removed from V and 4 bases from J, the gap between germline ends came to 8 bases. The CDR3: CASSRGTYGYTF. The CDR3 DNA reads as TGCGCCAGCAGCCGGGGCACCTATGGCTACACCTTC.

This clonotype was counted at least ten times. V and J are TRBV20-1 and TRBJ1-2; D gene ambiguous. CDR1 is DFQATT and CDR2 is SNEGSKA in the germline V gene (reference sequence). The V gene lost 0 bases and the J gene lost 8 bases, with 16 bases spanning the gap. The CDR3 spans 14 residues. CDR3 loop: CSARDVHEAAGYTF. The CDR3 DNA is TGCAGTGCTAGAGATGTCCATGAGGCAGCGGGCTACACCTTC.

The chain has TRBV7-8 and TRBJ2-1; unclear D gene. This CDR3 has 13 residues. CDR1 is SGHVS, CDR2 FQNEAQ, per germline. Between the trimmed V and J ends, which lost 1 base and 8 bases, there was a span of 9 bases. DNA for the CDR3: TGTGCCAGCAGCTTAGAACGGGTTGATGAGCAGTTCTTC. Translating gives CASSLERVDEQFF.

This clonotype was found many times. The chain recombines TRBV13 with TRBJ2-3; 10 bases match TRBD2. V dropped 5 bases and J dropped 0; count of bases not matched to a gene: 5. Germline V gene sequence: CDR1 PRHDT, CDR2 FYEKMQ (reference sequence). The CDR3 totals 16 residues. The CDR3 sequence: CASSHILAGSTDTQYF. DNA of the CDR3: TGTGCCAGCAGCCACATACTAGCGGGGAGCACAGATACGCAGTATTTT.

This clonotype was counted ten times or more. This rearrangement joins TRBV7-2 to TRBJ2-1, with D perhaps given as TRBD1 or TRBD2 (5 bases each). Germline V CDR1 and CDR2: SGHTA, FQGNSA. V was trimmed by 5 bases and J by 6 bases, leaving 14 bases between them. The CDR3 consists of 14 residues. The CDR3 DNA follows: TGTGCCAGCAGCCTCTGGGACGGGATCAATGAGCAGTTCTTC. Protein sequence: CASSLWDGINEQFF.

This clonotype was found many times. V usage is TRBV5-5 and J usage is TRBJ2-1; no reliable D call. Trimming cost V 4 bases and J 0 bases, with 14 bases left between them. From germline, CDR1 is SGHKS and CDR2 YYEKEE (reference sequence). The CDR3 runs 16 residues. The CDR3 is CASSRTTSVSYNEQFF. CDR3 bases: TGTGCCAGCAGCCGAACAACCTCCGTCTCCTACAATGAGCAGTTCTTC.

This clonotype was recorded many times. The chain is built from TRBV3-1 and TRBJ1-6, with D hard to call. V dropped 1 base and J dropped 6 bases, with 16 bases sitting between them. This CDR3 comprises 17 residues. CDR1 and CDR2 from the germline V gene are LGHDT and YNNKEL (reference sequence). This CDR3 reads CASSQGYIRTANSPLHF. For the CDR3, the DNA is TGTGCCAGCAGCCAAGGATATATCAGGACCGCTAATTCACCCCTCCACTTT.

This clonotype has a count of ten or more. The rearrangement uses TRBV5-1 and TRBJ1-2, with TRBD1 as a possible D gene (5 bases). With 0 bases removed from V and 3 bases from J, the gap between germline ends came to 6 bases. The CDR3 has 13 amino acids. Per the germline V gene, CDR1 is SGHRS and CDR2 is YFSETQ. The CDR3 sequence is CASSLARDYGYTF. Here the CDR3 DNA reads TGCGCCAGCAGCTTGGCCAGGGACTATGGCTACACCTTC. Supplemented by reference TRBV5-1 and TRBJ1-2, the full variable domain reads KAGVTQTPRYLIKTRGQQVTLSCSPISGHRSVSWYQQTPGQGLQFLFEYFSETQRNKGNFPGRFSGRQFSNSRSEMNVSTLELGDSALYLCASSLARDYGYTFGSGTRLTVV.

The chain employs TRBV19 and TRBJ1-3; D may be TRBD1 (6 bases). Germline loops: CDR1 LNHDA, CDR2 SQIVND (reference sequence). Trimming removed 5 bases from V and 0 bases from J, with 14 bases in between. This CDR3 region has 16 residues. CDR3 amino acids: CASSARQDFSGNTIYF. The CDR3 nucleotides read TGTGCCAGTAGTGCCAGACAGGACTTCTCTGGAAACACCATATATTTT.

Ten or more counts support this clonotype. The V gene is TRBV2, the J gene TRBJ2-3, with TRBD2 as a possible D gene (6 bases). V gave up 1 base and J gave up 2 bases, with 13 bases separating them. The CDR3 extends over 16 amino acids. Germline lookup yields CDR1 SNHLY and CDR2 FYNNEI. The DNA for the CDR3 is TGTGCCAGCAGTGAAGGGTCGGGAGCGGTCACAGATACGCAGTATTTT. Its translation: CASSEGSGAVTDTQYF. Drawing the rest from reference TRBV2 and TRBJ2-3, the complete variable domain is EPEVTQTPSHQVTQMGQEVILRCVPISNHLYFYWYRQILGQKVEFLVSFYNNEISEKSEIFDDQFSVERPDGSNFTLKIRSTKLEDSAMYFCASSEGSGAVTDTQYFGPGTRLTVL.

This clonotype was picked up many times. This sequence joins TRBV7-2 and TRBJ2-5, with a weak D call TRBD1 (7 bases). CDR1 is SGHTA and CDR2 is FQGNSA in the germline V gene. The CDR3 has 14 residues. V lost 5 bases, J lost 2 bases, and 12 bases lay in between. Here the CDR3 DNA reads TGTGCCAGCAGCCCGCGGGGACAGCAAGAGACCCAGTACTTC. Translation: CASSPRGQQETQYF.

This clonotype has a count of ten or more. The chain's CDR3 is CASSPSGGGEGTEAFF. Written as DNA, the CDR3 is TGTGCCAGCAGCCCCTCCGGAGGGGGCGAGGGCACTGAAGCTTTCTTT. The chain combines TRBV5-5 with TRBJ1-1; 7 positions agree with TRBD1. Germline lookup yields CDR1 SGHKS and CDR2 YYEKEE (reference sequence). The CDR3 sequence is 16 residues long. The ends lost 4 bases at V and 4 bases at J; junction bases unmatched: 13.

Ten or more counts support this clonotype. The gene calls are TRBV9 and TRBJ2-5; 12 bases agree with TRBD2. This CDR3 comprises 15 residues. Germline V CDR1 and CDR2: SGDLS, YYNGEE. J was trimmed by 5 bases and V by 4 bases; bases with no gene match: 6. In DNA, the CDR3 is TGTGCCAGCAGCACGCTGGGACTAGCGGGCGAGACCCAGTACTTC. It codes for CASSTLGLAGETQYF.

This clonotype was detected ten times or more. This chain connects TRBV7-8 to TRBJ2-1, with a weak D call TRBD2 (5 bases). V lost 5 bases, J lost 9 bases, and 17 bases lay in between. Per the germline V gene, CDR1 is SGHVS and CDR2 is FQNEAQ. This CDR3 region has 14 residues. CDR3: CASSQGSGRGEQFF. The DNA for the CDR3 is TGTGCCAGCAGCCAAGGCTCCGGCCGGGGTGAGCAGTTCTTC.

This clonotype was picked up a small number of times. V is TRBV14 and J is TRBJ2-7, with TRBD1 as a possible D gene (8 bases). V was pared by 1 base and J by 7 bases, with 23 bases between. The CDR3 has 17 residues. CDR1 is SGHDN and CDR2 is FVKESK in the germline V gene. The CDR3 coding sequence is TGTGCCAGCAGCCAAGCCCGGATGACAGGGGAGGGTTGGGAGCAGTACTTC. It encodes CASSQARMTGEGWEQYF.

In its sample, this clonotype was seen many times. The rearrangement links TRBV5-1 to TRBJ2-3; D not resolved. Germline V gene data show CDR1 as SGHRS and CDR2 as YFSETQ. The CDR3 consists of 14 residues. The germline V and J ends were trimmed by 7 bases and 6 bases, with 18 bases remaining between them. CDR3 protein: CASRISPSADTQYF. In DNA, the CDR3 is TGCGCCAGCCGAATTTCTCCCTCCGCGGATACGCAGTATTTT.

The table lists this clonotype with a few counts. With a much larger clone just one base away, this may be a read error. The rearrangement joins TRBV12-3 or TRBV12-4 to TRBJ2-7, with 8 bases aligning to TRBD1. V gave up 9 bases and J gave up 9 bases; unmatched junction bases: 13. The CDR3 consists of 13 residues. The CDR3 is CASQIQGAGAQYF. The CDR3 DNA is TGTGCCAGTCAAATCCAGGGGGCAGGAGCGCAGTACTTC.

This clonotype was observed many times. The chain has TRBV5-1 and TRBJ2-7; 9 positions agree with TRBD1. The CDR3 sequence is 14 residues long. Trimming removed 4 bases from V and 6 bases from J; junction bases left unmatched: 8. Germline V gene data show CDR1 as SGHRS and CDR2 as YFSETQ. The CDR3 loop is CASSTGGDLGEQYF. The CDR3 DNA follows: TGCGCCAGCAGCACAGGGGGCGACTTGGGCGAGCAGTACTTC. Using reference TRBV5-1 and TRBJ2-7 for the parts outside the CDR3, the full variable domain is KAGVTQTPRYLIKTRGQQVTLSCSPISGHRSVSWYQQTPGQGLQFLFEYFSETQRNKGNFPGRFSGRQFSNSRSEMNVSTLELGDSALYLCASSTGGDLGEQYFGPGTRLTVT.

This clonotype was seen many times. The CDR3 is CASSFWGELFF. The CDR3 DNA sequence: TGTGCCAGCAGTTTCTGGGGGGAGCTGTTTTTT. The chain has TRBV12-3 or TRBV12-4 and TRBJ2-2, with D unclear. The V end lost 3 bases, the J end lost 8 bases, and 4 bases lay between the germline ends. The CDR3 is 11 residues long.

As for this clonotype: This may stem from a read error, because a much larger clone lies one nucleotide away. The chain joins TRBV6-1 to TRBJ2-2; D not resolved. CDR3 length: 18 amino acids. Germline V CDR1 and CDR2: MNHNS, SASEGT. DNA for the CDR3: TGTACCAGCAGTCCTAGAGTGGTTGAGAAATCGAACACCGGGGAGCTGTTTTTT. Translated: CTSSPRVVEKSNTGELFF.

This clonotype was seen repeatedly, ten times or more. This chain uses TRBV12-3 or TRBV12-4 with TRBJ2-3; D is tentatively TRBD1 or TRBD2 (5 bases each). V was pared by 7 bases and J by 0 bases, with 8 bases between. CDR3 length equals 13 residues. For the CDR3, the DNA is TGTGCCAGCACCCGGGACAGCACAGATACGCAGTATTTT. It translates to CASTRDSTDTQYF.

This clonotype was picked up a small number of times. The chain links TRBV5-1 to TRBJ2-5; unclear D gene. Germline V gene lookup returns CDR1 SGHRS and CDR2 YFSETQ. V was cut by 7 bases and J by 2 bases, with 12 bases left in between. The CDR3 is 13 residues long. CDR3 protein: CASPRADQETQYF. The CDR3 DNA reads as TGCGCCAGCCCTCGGGCGGATCAAGAGACCCAGTACTTC.

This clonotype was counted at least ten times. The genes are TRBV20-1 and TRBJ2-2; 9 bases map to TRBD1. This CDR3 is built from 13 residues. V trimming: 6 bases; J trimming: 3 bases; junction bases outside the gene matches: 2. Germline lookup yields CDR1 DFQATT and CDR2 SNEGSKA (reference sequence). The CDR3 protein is CSAWTGDTGELFF. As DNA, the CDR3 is TGCAGTGCCTGGACAGGGGACACCGGGGAGCTGTTTTTT.

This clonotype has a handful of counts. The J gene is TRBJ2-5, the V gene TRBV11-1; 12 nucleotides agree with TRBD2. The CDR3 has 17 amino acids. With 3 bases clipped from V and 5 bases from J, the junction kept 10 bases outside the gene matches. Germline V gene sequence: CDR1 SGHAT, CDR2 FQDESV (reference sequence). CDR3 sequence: CASSFRTSGVYAETQYF. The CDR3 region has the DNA TGTGCCAGCAGCTTTAGGACTAGCGGGGTTTATGCGGAGACCCAGTACTTC.

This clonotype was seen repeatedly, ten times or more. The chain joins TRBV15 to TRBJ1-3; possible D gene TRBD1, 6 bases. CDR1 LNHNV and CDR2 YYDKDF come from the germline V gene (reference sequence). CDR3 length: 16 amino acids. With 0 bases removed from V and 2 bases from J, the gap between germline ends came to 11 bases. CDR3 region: CATSRDLSGAGNTIYF. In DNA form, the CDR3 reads TGTGCCACCAGCAGAGATCTATCAGGGGCTGGAAACACCATATATTTT.

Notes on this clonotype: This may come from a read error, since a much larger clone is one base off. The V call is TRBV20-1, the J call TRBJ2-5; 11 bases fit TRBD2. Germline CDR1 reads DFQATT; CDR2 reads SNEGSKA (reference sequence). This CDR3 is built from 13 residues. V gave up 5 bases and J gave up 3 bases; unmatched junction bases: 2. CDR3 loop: CSAELAGEETQYF. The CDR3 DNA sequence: TGCAGTGCTGAACTAGCGGGGGAAGAGACCCAGTACTTC.

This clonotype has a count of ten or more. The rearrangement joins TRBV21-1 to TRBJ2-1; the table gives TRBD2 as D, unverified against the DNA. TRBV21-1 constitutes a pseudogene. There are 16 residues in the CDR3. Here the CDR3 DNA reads TGTGCCAGCAGCAAAAGGAGTAGCGGGGGGTCGGATGAGCAGTTCTTC. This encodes CASSKRSSGGSDEQFF.

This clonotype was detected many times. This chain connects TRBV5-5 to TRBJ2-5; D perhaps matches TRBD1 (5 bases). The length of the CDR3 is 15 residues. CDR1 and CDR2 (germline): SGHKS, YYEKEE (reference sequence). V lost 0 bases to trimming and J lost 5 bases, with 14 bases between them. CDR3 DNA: TGTGCCAGCAGCTTGGCAGTGAAGGGGCTGGAGACCCAGTACTTC. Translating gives CASSLAVKGLETQYF.

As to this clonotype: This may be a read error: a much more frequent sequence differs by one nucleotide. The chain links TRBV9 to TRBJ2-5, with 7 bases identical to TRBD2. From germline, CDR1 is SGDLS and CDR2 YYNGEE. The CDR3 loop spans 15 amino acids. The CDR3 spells CTSSPGGAGIETQYF. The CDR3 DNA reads TGTACCAGCAGCCCAGGTGGAGCGGGGATAGAGACCCAGTACTTC.

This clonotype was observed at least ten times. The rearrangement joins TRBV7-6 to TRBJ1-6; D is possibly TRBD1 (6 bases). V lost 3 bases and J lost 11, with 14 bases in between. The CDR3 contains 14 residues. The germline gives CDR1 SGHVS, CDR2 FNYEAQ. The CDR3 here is CASSFSTGLAPLHF. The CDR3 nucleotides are TGTGCCAGCAGCTTCAGCACAGGGTTGGCACCCCTCCACTTT.